This TCR beta chain was identified in a study of shared clonotypes between healthy human individuals. Study-level points and caveats: Generally, naive subsets (rather than memory subsets) showed larger estimated richness.

J gave up 1 base and V 3 bases, and 9 bases lay outside the gene matches. The germline V gene encodes CDR1 SGHVS and CDR2 FQNEAQ. The CDR3 totals 18 residues. The assay was immunoSEQ multiplex PCR, and TCRdb's table has in-frame clones only and misses some. Among 2 million to 2.5 million clones listed, roughly 95% were seen once. This clone was found once. Its antigen is unknown. The source is a man aged 18 to 30 in good health. The chain has TRBV7-8 and TRBJ2-7; 13 positions match TRBD2. The specimen sequenced was naive CD4+ T cells sorted from blood. Subset noted: CD45RA+ positively selected. CDR3 in DNA: TGTGCCAGCAGCTTGGGTGGACTAGCGGGAGATGGGTCCTACGAGCAGTACTTC. Its translation is CASSLGGLAGDGSYEQYF. The full variable domain, rest sourced from reference TRBV7-8 and TRBJ2-7, is GAGVSQSPRYKVAKRGQDVALRCDPISGHVSLFWYQQALGQGPEFLTYFQNEAQLDKSGLPSDRFFAERPEGSVSTLKIQRTQQEDSAVYLCASSLGGLAGDGSYEQYFGPGTRLTVT.